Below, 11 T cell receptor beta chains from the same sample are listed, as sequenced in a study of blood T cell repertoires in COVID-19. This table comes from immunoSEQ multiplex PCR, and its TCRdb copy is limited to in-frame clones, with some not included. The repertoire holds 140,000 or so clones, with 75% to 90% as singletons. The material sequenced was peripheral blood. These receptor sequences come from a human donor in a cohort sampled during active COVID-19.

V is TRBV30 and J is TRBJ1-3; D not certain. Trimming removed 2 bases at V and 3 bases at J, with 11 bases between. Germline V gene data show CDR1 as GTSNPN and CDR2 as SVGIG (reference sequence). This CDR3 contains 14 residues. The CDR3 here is CAWSRLAGGNTIYF. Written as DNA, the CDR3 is TGTGCCTGGAGTCGGCTCGCGGGTGGAAACACCATATATTTT. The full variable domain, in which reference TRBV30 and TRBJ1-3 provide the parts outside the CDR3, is SQTIHQWPATLVQPVGSPLSLECTVEGTSNPNLYWYRQAAGRGLQLLFYSVGIGQISSEVPQNLSASRPQDRQFILSSKKLLLSDSGFYLCAWSRLAGGNTIYFGEGSWLTVV.

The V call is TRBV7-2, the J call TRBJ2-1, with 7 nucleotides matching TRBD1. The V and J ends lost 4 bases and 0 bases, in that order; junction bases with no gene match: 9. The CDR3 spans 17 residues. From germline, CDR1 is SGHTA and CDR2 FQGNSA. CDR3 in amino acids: CASSSLGGASSYNEQFF. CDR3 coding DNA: TGTGCCAGCAGCTCCTTAGGGGGCGCCAGCTCCTACAATGAGCAGTTCTTC.

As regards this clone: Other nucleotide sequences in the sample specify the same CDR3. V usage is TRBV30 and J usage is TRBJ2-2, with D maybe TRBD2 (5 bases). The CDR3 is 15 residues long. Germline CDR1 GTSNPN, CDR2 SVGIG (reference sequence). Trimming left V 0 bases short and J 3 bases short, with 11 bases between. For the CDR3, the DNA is TGTGCCTGGAGTGTGTGGGGAGTTGACACCGGGGAGCTGTTTTTT. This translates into CAWSVWGVDTGELFF.

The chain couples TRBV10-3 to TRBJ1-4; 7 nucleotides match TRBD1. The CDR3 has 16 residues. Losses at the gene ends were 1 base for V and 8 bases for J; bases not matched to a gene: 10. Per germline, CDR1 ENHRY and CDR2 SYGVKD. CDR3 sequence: CAISEWGTAGLEKLFF. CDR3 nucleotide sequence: TGTGCCATCAGTGAGTGGGGGACAGCCGGTTTGGAAAAACTGTTTTTT.

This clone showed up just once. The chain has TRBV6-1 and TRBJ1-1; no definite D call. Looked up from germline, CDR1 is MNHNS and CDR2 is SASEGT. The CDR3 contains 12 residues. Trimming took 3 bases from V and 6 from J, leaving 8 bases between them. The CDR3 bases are TGTGCCAGCAGTGAGCGACGGGCTGAAGCTTTCTTT. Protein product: CASSERRAEAFF.

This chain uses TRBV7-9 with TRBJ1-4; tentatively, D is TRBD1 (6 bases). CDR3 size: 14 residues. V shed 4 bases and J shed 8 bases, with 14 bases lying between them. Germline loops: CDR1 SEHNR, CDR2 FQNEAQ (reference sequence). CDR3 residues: CASSSTGIREKLFF. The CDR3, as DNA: TGTGCCAGCAGCTCGACAGGCATAAGGGAAAAACTGTTTTTT.

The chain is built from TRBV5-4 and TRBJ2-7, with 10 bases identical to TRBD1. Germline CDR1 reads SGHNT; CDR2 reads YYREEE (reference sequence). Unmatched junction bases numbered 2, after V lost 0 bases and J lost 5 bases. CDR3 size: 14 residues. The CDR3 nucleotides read TGTGCCAGCAGCTTGGTCGACAGGGGGCACGAGCAGTACTTC. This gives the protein CASSLVDRGHEQYF.

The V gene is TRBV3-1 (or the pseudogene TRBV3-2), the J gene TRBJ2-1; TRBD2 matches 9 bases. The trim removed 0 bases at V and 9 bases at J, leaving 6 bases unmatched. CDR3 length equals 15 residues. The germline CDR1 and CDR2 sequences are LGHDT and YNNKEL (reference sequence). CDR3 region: CASSQDRLAGSEQFF. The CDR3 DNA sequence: TGTGCCAGCAGCCAAGATCGGCTAGCGGGATCTGAGCAGTTCTTC.

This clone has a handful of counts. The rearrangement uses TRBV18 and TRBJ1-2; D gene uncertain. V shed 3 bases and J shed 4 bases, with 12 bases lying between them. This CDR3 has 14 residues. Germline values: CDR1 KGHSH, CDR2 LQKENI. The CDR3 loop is CASSPERGIYGYTF. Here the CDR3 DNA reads TGTGCCAGCTCACCTGAACGCGGGATCTATGGCTACACCTTC.

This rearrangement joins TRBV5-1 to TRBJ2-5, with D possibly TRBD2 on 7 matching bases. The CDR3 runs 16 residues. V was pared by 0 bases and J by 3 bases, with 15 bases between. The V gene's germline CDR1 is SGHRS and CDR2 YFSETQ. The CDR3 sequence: CASSLGREQGKETQYF. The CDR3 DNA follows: TGCGCCAGCAGCTTGGGGCGGGAGCAGGGGAAAGAGACCCAGTACTTC. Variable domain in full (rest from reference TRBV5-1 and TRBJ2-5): KAGVTQTPRYLIKTRGQQVTLSCSPISGHRSVSWYQQTPGQGLQFLFEYFSETQRNKGNFPGRFSGRQFSNSRSEMNVSTLELGDSALYLCASSLGREQGKETQYFGPGTRLLVL.

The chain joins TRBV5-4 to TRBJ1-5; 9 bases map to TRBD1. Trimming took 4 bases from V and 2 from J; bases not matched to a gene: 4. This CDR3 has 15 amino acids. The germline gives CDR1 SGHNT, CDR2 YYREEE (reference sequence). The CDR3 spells CASSPGQGGNQPQHF. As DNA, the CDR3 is TGTGCCAGCAGCCCGGGACAGGGAGGCAATCAGCCCCAGCATTTT.